Following are 27 T cell receptor beta chains from one sample sequenced in a study of blood T cell repertoires in COVID-19 (dated by TCRdb to 2020 to 2022). To prepare the library, the immunoSEQ multiplex PCR assay was applied. TCRdb retrieved this table from immuneACCESS and kept in-frame rearrangements only. Not all clones are present; in checked studies, unresolved V genes account for under half, and no reason is known for the remainder. Across this sample there are 250,000 to 350,000 clones, with around 90% seen only once. 3.5% to 5% of the sample is in the top ten clones. Sequencing was done on a sample of PBMCs or T cells enriched from blood (not recorded which). Receptors originate from a woman under 30 with acute COVID-19.

This chain links TRBV11-2 with TRBJ2-2; 14 nucleotides agree with TRBD2. There are 19 residues in the CDR3. V trimming: 5 bases; J trimming: 5 bases; junction bases outside the gene matches: 13. Germline V gene data show CDR1 as SGHAT and CDR2 as FQNNGV. Here the CDR3 DNA reads TGTGCCAGCAGCCCCCGACTAGCGGGAGGGAGTTCGACAACCGGGGAGCTGTTTTTT. Translating gives CASSPRLAGGSSTTGELFF.

The chain's CDR3 is CASSFSQADIQYF. The CDR3 DNA sequence: TGTGCCAGCAGTTTCTCACAGGCGGACATTCAGTACTTC. The gene calls are TRBV28 and TRBJ2-4; TRBD1 might be the D (5 bases). Trimming left V 3 bases short and J 8 bases short, with 11 bases between. Germline CDR1 reads MDHEN; CDR2 reads SYDVKM. The CDR3 length is 13 residues.

The count of this clone is one. J is TRBJ2-3 and V is TRBV5-1, with D possibly matching TRBD2 (6 bases). V was pared by 2 bases and J by 1 base, with 17 bases between. This CDR3 has 17 residues. Germline CDR1 reads SGHRS; CDR2 reads YFSETQ. CDR3 region: CASSLVTERARTDTQYF. The CDR3 nucleotides are TGCGCCAGCAGCTTAGTAACGGAGCGGGCCCGCACAGATACGCAGTATTTT.

CDR3 nucleotide sequence: TGTGCCATCAGTGAGTCGACTGGGGCTCGGGACGAGCAGTACTTC. It codes for CAISESTGARDEQYF. This chain uses TRBV10-3 with TRBJ2-7, with D possibly TRBD1 on 5 matching bases. This CDR3 is 15 amino acids long. Trimming removed 0 bases from V and 5 bases from J, with 14 bases in between. The germline CDR1 and CDR2 sequences are ENHRY and SYGVKD.

The rearrangement uses TRBV9 and TRBJ1-3; no clear D. Germline lookup yields CDR1 SGDLS and CDR2 YYNGEE. Between the trimmed V and J ends, which lost 4 bases and 4 bases, there was a span of 6 bases. This CDR3 has 12 amino acids. CDR3 coding DNA: TGTGCCAGCAGCAACGAGGGAAACACCATATATTTT. Amino acid sequence: CASSNEGNTIYF. Looking up the rest from reference TRBV9 and TRBJ1-3 gives the full variable domain: DSGVTQTPKHLITATGQRVTLRCSPRSGDLSVYWYQQSLDQGLQFLIQYYNGEERAKGNILERFSAQQFPDLHSELNLSSLELGDSALYFCASSNEGNTIYFGEGSWLTVV.

V and J are TRBV6-5 and TRBJ2-7; TRBD1 is a possible D gene (6 bases). The V gene's germline CDR1 is MNHEY and CDR2 SVGAGI. Deletions cut 9 bases from V and 6 bases from J, with 18 bases between. The CDR3 extends over 13 amino acids. The CDR3 coding sequence is TGTGCCAGTCTCGAAGCAGGGGAAGGCGAGCAGTACTTC. This sequence encodes CASLEAGEGEQYF.

The gene calls are TRBV24-1 and TRBJ2-2; perhaps TRBD2 as D (5 bases). Trimming removed 3 bases from V and 2 bases from J, with 12 bases in between. Germline assignment: CDR1 KGHDR and CDR2 SFDVKD. This CDR3 region has 16 residues. CDR3 nucleotides: TGTGCCACCAGTGATAGACTACCCCTAAACACCGGGGAGCTGTTTTTT. Translation: CATSDRLPLNTGELFF.

The rearrangement links TRBV28 to TRBJ2-5; the match to TRBD1 covers 8 bases. Germline CDR1 MDHEN, CDR2 SYDVKM. V was clipped by 2 bases and J by 1 base; unmatched bases: 6. This CDR3 spans 16 amino acids. CDR3 region: CASSLGPGQGQETQYF. The CDR3 DNA follows: TGTGCCAGCAGTTTAGGCCCCGGACAGGGCCAAGAGACCCAGTACTTC.

The genes are TRBV5-1 and TRBJ1-4; no firm D call. CDR1 SGHRS and CDR2 YFSETQ come from the germline V gene. The CDR3 has 15 residues. V was cut by 0 bases and J by 0 bases, with 6 bases left in between. The chain's CDR3 is CASSLGPATNEKLFF. The CDR3 region has the DNA TGCGCCAGCAGCTTGGGGCCTGCAACTAATGAAAAACTGTTTTTT. Full variable domain (outside the CDR3, taken from reference TRBV5-1 and TRBJ1-4): KAGVTQTPRYLIKTRGQQVTLSCSPISGHRSVSWYQQTPGQGLQFLFEYFSETQRNKGNFPGRFSGRQFSNSRSEMNVSTLELGDSALYLCASSLGPATNEKLFFGSGTQLSVL.

This sequence joins TRBV24-1 and TRBJ2-5; D is possibly TRBD2 (5 bases). Deletions cut 0 bases from V and 2 bases from J, with 9 bases between. The CDR3 has 15 residues. The V gene's germline CDR1 is KGHDR and CDR2 SFDVKD. DNA of the CDR3: TGTGCCACCAGTGATTTGGCGAGGGATCAAGAGACCCAGTACTTC. This sequence encodes CATSDLARDQETQYF.

The CDR3 DNA follows: TGTGCCAGCAGTGAAGGACGGGGATCCCCAGATACGCAGTATTTT. It codes for CASSEGRGSPDTQYF. The chain joins TRBV6-1 to TRBJ2-3, with TRBD2 as a possible D gene (5 bases). V lost 1 base and J 4 bases, leaving 12 bases between the germline ends. This CDR3 spans 15 amino acids. Germline CDR1 reads MNHNS; CDR2 reads SASEGT.

This chain links TRBV19 with TRBJ1-5, with D maybe TRBD1 (5 bases). CDR1 LNHDA and CDR2 SQIVND come from the germline V gene (reference sequence). The CDR3 totals 14 residues. Deletions cut 8 bases from V and 7 bases from J, with 18 bases between. CDR3 DNA sequence: TGTGCCAGTTCCCTCGGGGGACCCCAACAGCCCCAGCATTTT. As protein: CASSLGGPQQPQHF.

This chain connects TRBV28 to TRBJ1-2; tentative D call: TRBD1 (5 bases). The CDR3 covers 16 residues. Germline CDR1 and CDR2: MDHEN and SYDVKM. The V gene lost 2 bases and the J gene lost 2 bases, with 15 bases spanning the gap. The CDR3 loop reads CASSLTRALGNYGYTF. The CDR3 region has the DNA TGTGCCAGCAGTTTAACCAGGGCCTTAGGAAACTATGGCTACACCTTC.

The chain recombines TRBV6-4 with TRBJ2-7; 7 bases line up with TRBD2. CDR1 is MRHNA, CDR2 SNTAGT, per germline. The CDR3 runs to 15 residues. V lost 7 bases, J lost 0 bases, and 9 bases stayed unmatched. The CDR3 sequence: CASILSGKSSYEQYF. CDR3 in DNA: TGTGCCAGCATTCTAAGCGGGAAGAGCTCCTACGAGCAGTACTTC.

J is TRBJ1-5 and V is TRBV30; 10 positions agree with TRBD1. The CDR3 has 13 residues. In germline, CDR1 is GTSNPN, CDR2 SVGIG (reference sequence). Trimming cost V 5 bases and J 5 bases; bases outside gene matches: 3. CDR3 amino acids: CAWGGQGHQPQHF. The CDR3 DNA follows: TGTGCCTGGGGGGGACAGGGGCATCAGCCCCAGCATTTT.

J is TRBJ2-1 and V is TRBV24-1; 9 bases fit TRBD1. CDR1 KGHDR and CDR2 SFDVKD come from the germline V gene. This CDR3 has 16 amino acids. The junction had 6 bases not matched to a gene; V was cut back by 3 bases and J by 4 bases. The DNA for the CDR3 is TGTGCCACCAGTGATACCGGGGGACAGGGATACAATGAGCAGTTCTTC. Protein: CATSDTGGQGYNEQFF.

The V and J genes are TRBV7-3 and TRBJ2-2; 8 bases are shared with TRBD1. V trimming: 3 bases; J trimming: 5 bases; junction bases outside the gene matches: 5. In germline, CDR1 is SGHTA, CDR2 FQGTGA. The CDR3 spans 15 residues. The CDR3 bases are TGTGCCAGCAGCTTTGGACAGGGACCGACCGGGGAGCTGTTTTTT. Translating gives CASSFGQGPTGELFF.

The rearrangement links TRBV24-1 to TRBJ2-3, with 7 bases identical to TRBD2. Germline V lookup: CDR1 KGHDR, CDR2 SFDVKD. The V and J ends lost 9 bases and 6 bases, in that order; junction bases with no gene match: 11. CDR3 length equals 14 residues. CDR3 bases: TGTGCCACCCACGACGGACTAGGCTCCGATACGCAGTATTTT. It encodes CATHDGLGSDTQYF.

This sequence joins TRBV6-4 and TRBJ2-3; 9 bases are a match to TRBD2. The CDR3 consists of 15 residues. CDR1 and CDR2 from the germline V gene are MRHNA and SNTAGT. Losses at the gene ends were 5 bases for V and 1 base for J; bases not matched to a gene: 4. CDR3 coding DNA: TGTGCCAGCAGTCGACTAGCGGAGGGCACAGATACGCAGTATTTT. This sequence encodes CASSRLAEGTDTQYF.

The rearrangement links TRBV24-1 to TRBJ2-3, with 11 bases lining up with TRBD1. Germline V CDR1 and CDR2: KGHDR, SFDVKD. The V gene end was trimmed by 5 bases and the J gene end by 8 bases; junction bases not matched to a gene: 17. CDR3 size: 18 residues. Written as DNA, the CDR3 is TGTGCCACCAGTGGCAGGACAGGGGGCCCGGCAGCATTAGGTACGCAGTATTTT. Translating gives CATSGRTGGPAALGTQYF.

This chain links TRBV5-1 with TRBJ2-1, with D perhaps matching TRBD1 (6 bases). V shed 0 bases and J shed 4 bases, with 8 bases lying between them. The germline V gene encodes CDR1 SGHRS and CDR2 YFSETQ. The CDR3 loop spans 14 amino acids. The CDR3 coding sequence is TGCGCCAGCAGCTTGGGGACAGTTTACAATGAGCAGTTCTTC. Amino acids: CASSLGTVYNEQFF.

The chain recombines TRBV28 with TRBJ1-4; no definite D call. The CDR3 sequence is 15 residues long. CDR1 and CDR2 (germline): MDHEN, SYDVKM. V was shortened by 2 bases and J by 0 bases, with 7 bases between the two germline ends. In nucleotides, the CDR3 is TGTGCCAGCAGTTTACTCCAGGCAACTAATGAAAAACTGTTTTTT. This sequence encodes CASSLLQATNEKLFF.

The chain employs TRBV28 and TRBJ2-7; TRBD2 might be the D (6 bases). The CDR3 totals 14 residues. CDR1 and CDR2 from the germline V gene are MDHEN and SYDVKM. Deletions cut 5 bases from V and 2 bases from J, with 13 bases between. CDR3 region: CASSLPGVPYEQYF. In DNA form, the CDR3 reads TGTGCCAGCAGTCTCCCGGGGGTACCCTACGAGCAGTACTTC.

The chain links TRBV18 to TRBJ2-1, with TRBD2 matching 8 bases. V shed 3 bases and J 4 bases; nucleotides not matched to a gene: 8. The CDR3 runs to 16 residues. In germline, CDR1 is KGHSH, CDR2 LQKENI. The CDR3 DNA reads TGTGCCAGCTCACCCCCCGGGCGGGGGGTGTACAATGAGCAGTTCTTC. This gives the protein CASSPPGRGVYNEQFF.

As to this clone: The junction differs from germline at one of its ends, possibly a read error. The chain joins TRBV27 to TRBJ2-1, with 7 nucleotides matching TRBD1. This CDR3 is 15 amino acids long. Germline V gene sequence: CDR1 MNHEY, CDR2 SMNVEV (reference sequence). CDR3 in amino acids: CASLRTGESFNEQFF. As DNA, the CDR3 is TGTGCCAGCCTTCGCACAGGGGAATCCTTCAATGAGCAGTTCTTC.

The chain combines TRBV6-5 with TRBJ1-5, with a tentative D call TRBD1 (5 bases). The CDR3 is 13 residues long. The ends were cut back, 6 bases at V and 6 bases at J, with 12 bases in the middle. Germline CDR1 and CDR2: MNHEY and SVGAGI. The DNA for the CDR3 is TGTGCCAGCAGATTACAGGATGTTCAGCCCCAGCATTTT. It encodes CASRLQDVQPQHF.

This clone is a singleton in its sample. The genes are TRBV27 and TRBJ1-3; D uncertain. The CDR3 contains 13 residues. V was shortened by 6 bases and J by 2 bases, with 8 bases between the two germline ends. Germline assignment: CDR1 MNHEY and CDR2 SMNVEV (reference sequence). DNA of the CDR3: TGTGCCAGCAGCAGCGGCCCTGGAAACACCATATATTTT. Encoded protein: CASSSGPGNTIYF.